These 12 T cell receptor beta chains originate from one sample sequenced in a study of blood T cells in healthy people across ages. The authors ran a second PCR of about 7 to 11 cycles using a sample-barcoded 5' primer and a J-beta primer mix. MiXCR, applied by TCRdb to the 5' RACE reads, yields one record per CDR3 protein. The data show about a million distinct CDR3 sequences, 51% seen once. Sequenced material: blood. These receptors were collected from a woman between 55 and 75 years old in good health.

This clonotype was seen once. This sequence joins TRBV5-6 and TRBJ2-5, with D unresolved. The J call is doubtful: the DNA matches TRBJ2-7 better. The germline V gene has CDR1 SGHDT and CDR2 YYEEEE. This CDR3 region has 14 residues. For the CDR3, the DNA is TGTGCCAGCAGCTTGACCCTAAGAAGTTACGAGCAGTACTTC. Translated: CASSLTLRSYEQYF.

The V call is TRBV7-9, the J call TRBJ2-7; D is ambiguous. Trimming pared 5 bases from V and 0 bases from J, leaving 8 bases between. The CDR3 is 13 amino acids. Germline lookup yields CDR1 SEHNR and CDR2 FQNEAQ (reference sequence). The chain's CDR3 is CASSLHSSYEQYF. The CDR3 nucleotides read TGTGCCAGCAGCCTTCATAGCTCCTACGAGCAGTACTTC. Combining the CDR3 with reference TRBV7-9 and TRBJ2-7 gives the whole variable domain DTGVSQNPRHKITKRGQNVTFRCDPISEHNRLYWYRQTLGQGPEFLTYFQNEAQLEKSRLLSDRFSAERPKGSFSTLEIQRTEQGDSAMYLCASSLHSSYEQYFGPGTRLTVT.

The chain couples TRBV20-1 to TRBJ2-1; D could derive from TRBD1 or TRBD2 (5 bases each). This CDR3 comprises 16 residues. The germline V gene encodes CDR1 DFQATT and CDR2 SNEGSKA (reference sequence). V was clipped by 5 bases and J by 0 bases, with 17 bases between them. The chain's CDR3 is CSALPHRDGSYNEQFF. CDR3 bases: TGCAGTGCTCTCCCCCACCGGGACGGCTCCTACAATGAGCAGTTCTTC.

The V gene is TRBV24-1, the J gene TRBJ2-1, with 13 nucleotides matching TRBD2. The V segment lost 9 bases and the J segment 8 bases; nucleotides outside the gene matches: 3. This CDR3 region has 13 residues. Germline CDR1 KGHDR, CDR2 SFDVKD. CDR3: CATQGLAGDEQFF. DNA for the CDR3: TGTGCCACCCAAGGACTAGCGGGAGATGAGCAGTTCTTC.

The V and J genes are TRBV12-3 or TRBV12-4 and TRBJ2-7; TRBD2 matches at 13 bases. The CDR3 extends over 17 amino acids. The junction had 15 bases not matched to a gene; V was cut back by 6 bases and J by 7 bases. The CDR3 DNA follows: TGTGCCAGCAGACCATCCGGGACTAGCGGGAAGGGGGATGAGCAGTACTTC. Amino acid sequence: CASRPSGTSGKGDEQYF.

The table lists this clonotype with a count of one. This chain connects TRBV6-6 to TRBJ2-7, with unresolved D. The end of the DNA is better explained by TRBJ2-4, so the J call may be wrong. This CDR3 has 12 amino acids. Per the germline V gene, CDR1 is MNHNY and CDR2 is SVGAGI (reference sequence). CDR3 protein: CASSYDGNIQYF. The CDR3 DNA is TGTGCCAGCAGTTACGATGGAAACATTCAGTACTTC.

The chain joins TRBV20-1 to TRBJ2-3, with D uncertain. This CDR3 spans 13 amino acids. The germline V gene encodes CDR1 DFQATT and CDR2 SNEGSKA (reference sequence). Trimming cost V 6 bases and J 11 bases, with 21 bases left between them. The CDR3 region is CSAKATGSVGQYF. DNA for the CDR3: TGCAGTGCGAAAGCCACCGGATCGGTGGGGCAGTATTTT.

The rearrangement links TRBV11-3 to TRBJ2-3; TRBD2 aligns across 11 bases. The germline gives CDR1 SGHNT, CDR2 YENEEA. The CDR3 extends over 15 amino acids. V lost 5 bases to trimming and J lost 2 bases; unmatched junction nucleotides: 3. CDR3 loop: CASSRGLAVTDTQYF. CDR3 DNA sequence: TGTGCCAGCAGCCGGGGACTAGCGGTCACAGATACGCAGTATTTT.

The chain uses TRBV4-3 and TRBJ2-5, with a weak D call TRBD2 (5 bases). The tail of the sequence fits TRBJ2-7 better, so the J call may be wrong. Germline V CDR1 and CDR2: LGHNA, YSLEER. This CDR3 is built from 15 residues. The CDR3 coding sequence is TGCGCCAGCAGCCTAGAACCCGGGGAAACCTACGAGCAGTACTTC. Its protein is CASSLEPGETYEQYF.

The gene calls are TRBV27 and TRBJ2-5, with D uncertain. The J call may be wrong; the DNA end is better matched by TRBJ2-7. Germline CDR1 MNHEY, CDR2 SMNVEV (reference sequence). The length of the CDR3 is 13 residues. In nucleotides, the CDR3 is TGTGCCAGCAGTTCCCGGACCCGAGGCGAGCAGTACTTC. Its protein is CASSSRTRGEQYF.

The chain links TRBV7-2 to TRBJ2-6; tentative D call: TRBD2 (5 bases). The CDR3 spans 16 residues. Germline V gives CDR1 SGHTA, CDR2 FQGNSA. Trimming removed 3 bases from V and 0 bases from J, with 9 bases in between. As DNA, the CDR3 is TGTGCCAGCAGCTTGGGAGACTTCTCTGGGGCCAACGTCCTGACTTTC. Translated, it gives CASSLGDFSGANVLTF.

This clonotype appeared a few times. The rearrangement joins TRBV29-1 to TRBJ2-3; D is tentatively TRBD1 or TRBD2 (5 bases each). The V gene's germline CDR1 is SQVTM and CDR2 ANQGSEA. This CDR3 has 13 residues. The CDR3 sequence is CTTTPGTGDTQYF. The CDR3 coding sequence is TGCACCACCACGCCGGGGACGGGAGATACGCAGTATTTT.